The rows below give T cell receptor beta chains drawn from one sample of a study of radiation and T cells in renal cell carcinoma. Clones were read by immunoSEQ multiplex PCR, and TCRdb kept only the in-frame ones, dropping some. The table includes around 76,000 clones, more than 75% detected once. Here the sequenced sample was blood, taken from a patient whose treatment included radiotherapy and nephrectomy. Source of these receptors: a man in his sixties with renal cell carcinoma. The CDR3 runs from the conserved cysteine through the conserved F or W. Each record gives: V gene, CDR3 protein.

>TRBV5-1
CASKNGEGADTQYF
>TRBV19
CASSILAGTDTQYF
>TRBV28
CASSLSTGPDTQYF
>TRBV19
CASSIRGPRDQPQHF
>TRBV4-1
CASSQDPTTGSPRYNEQFF
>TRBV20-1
CSAFRAGTFF
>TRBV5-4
CASSSGQSQETQYF
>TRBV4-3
CASSQDRQGLVLQAFF
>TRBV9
CASSEAAGHYEQYF
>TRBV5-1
CATGLEGPPYEQYF
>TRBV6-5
CASTSGQGHNSPLHF
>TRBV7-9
CASSLIQGANEQFF
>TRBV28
CASSLAGANQETQYF
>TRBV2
CASSEGQRTTQYF
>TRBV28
CASSFRRASRYF
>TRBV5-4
CASSLDSGSYNEQFF
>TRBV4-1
CASSLRGFRLLYTNSPLHF
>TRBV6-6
CASSPRTGTRGEQYF
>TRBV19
CASSRERTSYEQYF
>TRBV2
CASSVTTGSYEQYF
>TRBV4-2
CASSQDLGTGYGDNEKLFF
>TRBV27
CASSLTLALQETQYF
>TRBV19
CASSIEPQKQFF
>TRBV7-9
CASSLAGGQETQYF